This TCR beta chain was documented in a study of response to subunit inactivated influenza vaccine. This clonotype appeared a few times. Its specificity is not known. TCRdb re-called the RT-PCR reads through MiXCR, storing one row per CDR3 protein. Of roughly 620,000 distinct CDR3 sequences listed, around 11% were seen once; the top ten hold approximately 10%. The V gene end was trimmed by 3 bases and the J gene end by 5 bases; junction bases not matched to a gene: 7. Germline lookup yields CDR1 MGHDK and CDR2 SYGVNS. This CDR3 comprises 14 residues. Study outcomes and limitations: Few new T cells, the authors suggested, are recruited by each seasonal influenza vaccination.

The data also belong to a second study, concerning T cells expressing NK-cell markers. That work adds: Making the TCR beta cDNA relied on 5'RACE template switching with UMIs. Within the sequenced cohort of eight donors, seven exhibited HCMV seropositivity and one was seronegative. Dominant NKG2C+ clonotypes were found to form roughly 1.0-7.5% of CD8+ T cells in over 5 donors. These same clonotypes (in a handful of donors) also led the CD3+CD56-NKG2C+ fraction.

This TCR came from a man between 45 and 60 years old who received an inactivated influenza vaccine. The chain links TRBV25-1 to TRBJ2-7; 7 bases line up with TRBD1. Sequenced material: PBMCs from blood, taken on the day of vaccination. CDR3 protein: CASSDLKQGDEQYF. CDR3 nucleotides: TGTGCCAGCAGTGATCTAAAGCAGGGGGACGAGCAGTACTTC.